These T cell receptor beta chains were read from a single sample in a study of T cell responses to AZD1222 COVID-19 vaccine. Method: immunoSEQ multiplex PCR; TCRdb's copy keeps in-frame clones and lacks some. The repertoire consists of about 88,000 clones, with 92% occurring once and the leading ten covering approximately 5.6%. The source was peripheral blood, collected on day 0 of AZD1222 vaccination. All receptors come from an adult in good health. Each CDR3 is given with its conserved first and last residue. The order of the fields is V gene, clone size, J gene, CDR3 length, D gene, CDR3 DNA, CDR3 protein. A D gene is named only where the DNA matches it firmly. Only some rows state a clone size, as once, few, many or a class for expanded clones.

V: TRBV29-1; size: NA; J: TRBJ2-7; length: 13; D: NA; DNA: TGCAGCGTTGCAGGGACGGTTCTTTACGAGCAGTACTTC; CDR3: CSVAGTVLYEQYF
V: TRBV7-9; size: NA; J: TRBJ2-1; length: 13; D: NA; DNA: TGTGCCAGCAGCTCGGAACGGGGCAATGAGCAGTTCTTC; CDR3: CASSSERGNEQFF
V: TRBV7-3; size: NA; J: TRBJ1-1; length: 13; D: NA; DNA: TGTGCCAGCAGCTTCGACAAGAACACTGAAGCTTTCTTT; CDR3: CASSFDKNTEAFF
V: TRBV7-6; size: NA; J: TRBJ1-1; length: 16; D: TRBD1; DNA: TGTGCCAGCAGGCCGAGTACTATTACAGGGGACACTGAAGCTTTCTTT; CDR3: CASRPSTITGDTEAFF
V: TRBV2; size: NA; J: TRBJ2-1; length: 16; D: TRBD2; DNA: TGTGCCAGCAGACCGGGACTAGCGGGATTTTACAATGAGCAGTTCTTC; CDR3: CASRPGLAGFYNEQFF
V: TRBV6-5; size: NA; J: TRBJ2-3; length: 13; D: NA; DNA: TGTGCCAGCAGTTGGACTATCACAGATACGCAGTATTTT; CDR3: CASSWTITDTQYF
V: TRBV2; size: NA; J: TRBJ1-2; length: 14; D: NA; DNA: TGTGCCAGCAGTGAAGCCGGAGTAGCTTATGGCTACACCTTC; CDR3: CASSEAGVAYGYTF
V: TRBV28; size: NA; J: TRBJ2-1; length: 15; D: TRBD2; DNA: TGTGCCAGCACCTCCCGGCCTAGCGGGAGCAATGAGCAGTTCTTC; CDR3: CASTSRPSGSNEQFF
V: TRBV18; size: NA; J: TRBJ2-3; length: 16; D: TRBD1; DNA: TGTGCCAGCTCACTTTTGACAGGGGGCGGTGCAGATACGCAGTATTTT; CDR3: CASSLLTGGGADTQYF
V: TRBV6-5; size: few; J: TRBJ2-7; length: 13; D: NA; DNA: TGTGCCACCACCATGACAGCAAACTACGAGCAGTACTTC; CDR3: CATTMTANYEQYF
V: TRBV5-1; size: NA; J: TRBJ2-2; length: 15; D: TRBD1; DNA: TGCGCCAGCAGCTCTTCGACAGGGGAGGCCGGGGAGCTGTTTTTT; CDR3: CASSSSTGEAGELFF
V: TRBV19; size: NA; J: TRBJ2-2; length: 14; D: NA; DNA: TGTGCCAGTATAGGGCGGACGAACACCGGGGAGCTGTTTTTT; CDR3: CASIGRTNTGELFF
V: TRBV10-1; size: NA; J: TRBJ1-2; length: 16; D: NA; DNA: TGCGCCAGCAGTGAGTGCCCCTTCGACGGCCCCGATGGCTACACCTTC; CDR3: CASSECPFDGPDGYTF
V: TRBV9; size: NA; J: TRBJ2-7; length: 15; D: NA; DNA: TGTGCCAGCAGCGTAGGAGGACAGAACTCCTACGAGCAGTACTTC; CDR3: CASSVGGQNSYEQYF
V: TRBV28; size: NA; J: TRBJ1-2; length: 16; D: TRBD1; DNA: TGTGCCAGCAGCAAAGGGGGCGGGACAGAGAGTTATGGCTACACCTTC; CDR3: CASSKGGGTESYGYTF
V: TRBV2; size: NA; J: TRBJ2-7; length: 12; D: NA; DNA: TGTGCCAGCCGGCCCTTAGGAGACGAGCAGTACTTC; CDR3: CASRPLGDEQYF
V: TRBV24-1; size: NA; J: TRBJ1-1; length: 13; D: NA; DNA: TGTGCCACCAGTGGCTCCCACAACACTGAAGCTTTCTTT; CDR3: CATSGSHNTEAFF
V: TRBV6-5; size: NA; J: TRBJ1-3; length: 16; D: TRBD1; DNA: TGTGCCAGCAGTTTGGCGACAGGGTACTCTGGAAACACCATATATTTT; CDR3: CASSLATGYSGNTIYF
V: TRBV29-1; size: once; J: TRBJ1-5; length: 13; D: NA; DNA: TGCAGCGTCGATACCGGGAACAATCAGCCCCAGCATTTT; CDR3: CSVDTGNNQPQHF
V: TRBV29-1; size: NA; J: TRBJ2-5; length: 13; D: NA; DNA: TGCAGCGTTTGCAAGTCGGCCTGGGAGACCCAGTACTTC; CDR3: CSVCKSAWETQYF
V: TRBV30; size: NA; J: TRBJ1-1; length: 12; D: NA; DNA: TGTGCCTGGATAGGTGGGTACGCTGAAGCTTTCTTT; CDR3: CAWIGGYAEAFF
V: TRBV30; size: NA; J: TRBJ2-2; length: 18; D: TRBD2; DNA: TGTGCCTGGAGCCCGGGACTAGCGGGAGCGATCACCGTCGGGGAGCTGTTTTTT; CDR3: CAWSPGLAGAITVGELFF
V: TRBV5-4; size: NA; J: TRBJ2-1; length: 16; D: NA; DNA: TGTGCCAGCAGTCCAGGGGGCGGCGGGAGAAGCAATGAGCAGTTCTTC; CDR3: CASSPGGGGRSNEQFF
V: TRBV11-2; size: NA; J: TRBJ2-3; length: 15; D: NA; DNA: TGTGCCAGCGGCAGCCTGCGGCCGCGGGCAGATACGCAGTATTTT; CDR3: CASGSLRPRADTQYF
V: TRBV5-1; size: NA; J: TRBJ1-2; length: 19; D: NA; DNA: TGCGCCAGCAGCTTGGCGCAGAGTTCGGACGTCCGAAGGGGCTATGGCTACACCTTC; CDR3: CASSLAQSSDVRRGYGYTF
V: TRBV3-1/TRBV3-2; size: NA; J: TRBJ1-6; length: 17; D: NA; DNA: TGTGCCAGCAGCTCATCCGGGCATAGCTCCTATAATTCACCCCTCCACTTT; CDR3: CASSSSGHSSYNSPLHF
V: TRBV6-2/TRBV6-3; size: few; J: TRBJ2-5; length: 15; D: TRBD2; DNA: TGTGCCAGCAGCCGGGGACTAGCGGAACAAGAGACCCAGTACTTC; CDR3: CASSRGLAEQETQYF
V: TRBV5-4; size: NA; J: TRBJ2-1; length: 13; D: NA; DNA: TGTGCCAGCAGCCGGGACTGGCACAATGAGCAGTTCTTC; CDR3: CASSRDWHNEQFF
V: TRBV27; size: NA; J: TRBJ2-5; length: 13; D: NA; DNA: TGTGCCAGCAAGACAGTGTCCCAAGAGACCCAGTACTTC; CDR3: CASKTVSQETQYF
V: TRBV19; size: NA; J: TRBJ2-2; length: 15; D: NA; DNA: TGTGCCAGTAGTATAGGGCAGACGAACACCGGGGAGCTGTTTTTT; CDR3: CASSIGQTNTGELFF
V: TRBV6-5; size: NA; J: TRBJ1-6; length: 16; D: NA; DNA: TGTGCCAGCAGTTACCACGCCATGGGGGGCAATTCACCCCTCCACTTT; CDR3: CASSYHAMGGNSPLHF